This paragraph reports one TCR beta chain. This clone occurred once. The target of this receptor is not known. No much larger clone is present one base from it, and per-base qualities are unavailable. The germline V gene (reference sequence) yields SEHNR for CDR1 and FQNEAQ for CDR2. V is pruned by 0 bases and J by 4 bases, leaving 1 base of the junction without a gene match. The CDR3 goes from the cysteine to the phenylalanine over 15 residues. Of the read, only the CDR3 DNA is kept; its 45 bases are in frame from base 1. The sample's time point label, decoded: individuals recovered from natural SARS-CoV-2 infection. This record comes from a study of Ad26.COV2.S vaccination and SARS-CoV-2 variants (TCRdb year 2021). With respect to the entire study: TCRbeta repertoire sequencing was used to assess the specificity and breadth of SARS-CoV-2-reactive T cell receptors after Ad26.COV2.S vaccination. A total of 32 samples were included in the TCR-sequenced set, comprising some 20 Ad26.COV2.S vaccine recipients, 5 placebo recipients and 8 SARS-CoV-2 convalescent individuals. The full study reports these points: Vaccine and placebo recipients had similar non-spike TCR breadth, a finding consistent with the vaccine containing only spike. Compared with placebo recipients, Ad26.COV2.S recipients showed higher spike-specific TCR breadth (P = 0.0014). It was noted by the authors that total T cell responses may have been underestimated by the TCR breadth and depth analyses. Substantial breadth of spike-specific CD8+ and CD4+ T cell responses was reported after vaccination.

The immunoSEQ Assay was used to sequence TCRbeta CDR3 regions. After extraction, genomic DNA underwent amplification by bias-controlled multiplex PCR, followed by high-throughput sequencing. Per the authors' processing: To quantify the absolute abundance of each unique TCRbeta CDR3 region, sequences were collapsed and filtered. Usable DNA was measured by amplifying reference genes present in all nucleated cells, and TCRbeta template counts were normalized to that usable DNA to estimate T cell fraction. Repertoire TCRs were annotated as SARS-CoV-2-specific by exact matching of V gene, CDR3 amino acid sequence and J gene to a known reactive TCR set. The reference SARS-CoV-2 TCR set was derived from MIRA and filtered for enrichment in COVID-19-positive ImmuneCODE repertoires, a step that removed public or cross-reactive TCRs. Based on the MIRA antigens, annotated TCRs were further analysed at the level of specific ORF or position within ORF. Depth was the summed frequency of annotated unique rearrangements, while breadth was defined as annotated unique rearrangements over total unique productive rearrangements. TCR breadth was compared between groups using two-sided Wilcoxon rank-sum tests. TCRdb stores this immuneACCESS table with in-frame sequences only. Part of the clones is absent; in the studies checked, under half of the shortfall reflects unresolved V genes, and no reason is known for the rest. The V and J calls and clone size are taken from that table; D and trimming were inferred from the DNA. In all, the sample holds about 350,000 clones, and approximately 90% of those were seen once. 3.9% of the sample lies in the top ten.

This sequence uses TRBV7-9 and TRBJ2-1, with 9 bases in between that match TRBD2. The sequence was collected from a human donor who had recovered from COVID-19. The sequencing used peripheral blood, collected after recovery from COVID-19. At the DNA level, the sequence is TGTGCCAGCAGCTTAGCAGCGGGGGGATACAATGAGCAGTTCTTC. It specifies CASSLAAGGYNEQFF.